The rows below give T cell receptor beta chains drawn from one sample of a study of beta chain features in type 1 diabetes. Measured with immunoSEQ multiplex PCR; TCRdb has only the in-frame clones, and not every one. This sample carries 350,000 to 450,000 clones, approximately 15% of them seen once, and the ten largest clones take roughly 0.04%. Material: naive CD4+ T cells from blood. The receptors come from a man in his thirties or forties in good health. Both conserved end residues are part of each CDR3. Fields, in order: clone size, V gene, D gene, J gene, CDR3 DNA, CDR3 protein. The D gene is left open where the match is weak. The size field is filled for only some rows; it gives once, few, many or a size class.

size: few
V: TRBV7-9
D: -
J: TRBJ2-3
DNA: TGTGCCAGCAGCTTGTCCTCCGGCACAGATACGCAGTATTTT
CDR3: CASSLSSGTDTQYF

size: few
V: TRBV4-3
D: TRBD1
J: TRBJ2-7
DNA: TGCGCCAGCAGCCAAACGGACAGGGGGCTATACGAGCAGTACTTC
CDR3: CASSQTDRGLYEQYF

size: -
V: TRBV5-4
D: -
J: TRBJ2-7
DNA: TGTGCCAGCAGCAGCCCGGGACGGAGCTCCTACGAGCAGTACTTC
CDR3: CASSSPGRSSYEQYF

size: -
V: TRBV11-2
D: TRBD2
J: TRBJ2-3
DNA: TGTGCCAGCAGCTCCTCGCTAGCGGGGGTGGCAGATACGCAGTATTTT
CDR3: CASSSSLAGVADTQYF

size: few
V: TRBV6-6
D: -
J: TRBJ2-5
DNA: TGTGCCAGCAGTTACTCAGAAGAGACCCAGTACTTC
CDR3: CASSYSEETQYF

size: few
V: TRBV4-1
D: -
J: TRBJ1-1
DNA: TGCGCCAGCAGCGCAGGGGTGGGAATGAACACTGAAGCTTTCTTT
CDR3: CASSAGVGMNTEAFF

size: -
V: TRBV4-3
D: TRBD2
J: TRBJ2-1
DNA: TGCGCCAGCAGCCAAGAGACTAGCTTTGAGCAGTTCTTC
CDR3: CASSQETSFEQFF

size: -
V: TRBV5-4
D: -
J: TRBJ2-3
DNA: TGTGCCAGCAGCCTGGACCTGGGGCACACACCGGATACGCAGTATTTT
CDR3: CASSLDLGHTPDTQYF

size: -
V: TRBV2
D: -
J: TRBJ1-6
DNA: TGTGCCAGCGGGGATAATTCACCCCTCCACTTT
CDR3: CASGDNSPLHF

size: -
V: TRBV6-1
D: TRBD2
J: TRBJ2-1
DNA: TGTGCCAGCACCGGAATAGCGGGGGCTAATGAGCAGTTCTTC
CDR3: CASTGIAGANEQFF

size: few
V: TRBV7-6
D: TRBD1
J: TRBJ2-1
DNA: TGTGCCAGCAGCCTCGGGACAGCTAACAATGAGCAGTTCTTC
CDR3: CASSLGTANNEQFF

size: -
V: TRBV27
D: -
J: TRBJ2-5
DNA: TGTGCCAGCAGCCCTCCGGGAGAGACCCAGTACTTC
CDR3: CASSPPGETQYF

size: few
V: TRBV18
D: -
J: TRBJ2-7
DNA: TGTGCCAGCTCACCACCGTGGAGGGCACAGAAGTACTTC
CDR3: CASSPPWRAQKYF

size: -
V: TRBV10-3
D: -
J: TRBJ2-2
DNA: TGTGCCATCGGGTTCCGTGAGACAGCGAACACCGGGGAGCTGTTTTTT
CDR3: CAIGFRETANTGELFF

size: -
V: TRBV2
D: -
J: TRBJ2-1
DNA: TGTGCCACCGGGGCAGAATACAATGAGCAGTTCTTC
CDR3: CATGAEYNEQFF

size: few
V: TRBV29-1
D: -
J: TRBJ2-6
DNA: TGCAGCGTTGCGGCGGCTGGGGCCAACGTCCTGACTTTC
CDR3: CSVAAAGANVLTF

size: -
V: TRBV4-3
D: TRBD2
J: TRBJ2-5
DNA: TGCGCCAGCAGCCAATTCGCTAGCGGGGGCCAAGAGACCCAGTACTTC
CDR3: CASSQFASGGQETQYF

size: few
V: TRBV7-6
D: -
J: TRBJ2-2
DNA: TGTGCCAGCAGCTTAGGGACAGCGAACACCGGGGAGCTGTTTTTT
CDR3: CASSLGTANTGELFF

size: -
V: TRBV7-9
D: -
J: TRBJ2-1
DNA: TGTGCCAGCAGCTTAGCCGGGGGTCTGTTCTTC
CDR3: CASSLAGGLFF

size: -
V: TRBV14
D: -
J: TRBJ2-3
DNA: TGTGCCAGCAGCCAAGAGGGGCATCCCGTTAATACGCAGTATTTT
CDR3: CASSQEGHPVNTQYF

size: -
V: TRBV28
D: TRBD1
J: TRBJ2-7
DNA: TGTGCCAGCAGCCCGGGACAGAGCTCCTACGAGCAGTACTTC
CDR3: CASSPGQSSYEQYF

size: few
V: TRBV30
D: TRBD2
J: TRBJ2-5
DNA: TGTGCCTGGAGTGTGCACGGGACTAGCGCAGAGACCCAGTACTTC
CDR3: CAWSVHGTSAETQYF

size: -
V: TRBV7-9
D: -
J: TRBJ1-4
DNA: TGTGCCAGCAGCTTGGGGAAAATAAATGAAAAACTGTTTTTT
CDR3: CASSLGKINEKLFF

size: -
V: TRBV5-1
D: -
J: TRBJ2-5
DNA: TGCGCCAGCAGCAAGGGACTAGAGACCCAGTACTTC
CDR3: CASSKGLETQYF

size: -
V: TRBV11-1
D: -
J: TRBJ2-5
DNA: TGTGCCAGCAGCTTAGCGCTGACCGTCCAAGAGACCCAGTACTTC
CDR3: CASSLALTVQETQYF

size: few
V: TRBV30
D: TRBD1
J: TRBJ2-2
DNA: TGTGCCTGGACCGGGACAGCGAACACCGGGGAGCTGTTTTTT
CDR3: CAWTGTANTGELFF

size: -
V: TRBV15
D: TRBD2
J: TRBJ2-5
DNA: TGTGCCACCAGCAGGAGGGGACTAGCAGACCAAGAGACCCAGTACTTC
CDR3: CATSRRGLADQETQYF

size: few
V: TRBV19
D: -
J: TRBJ1-2
DNA: TGTGCCGGATTAACCGACAGGACCTATGGCTACACCTTC
CDR3: CAGLTDRTYGYTF

size: -
V: TRBV7-7
D: -
J: TRBJ2-5
DNA: TGTGCCAGCAGCTTAGGACGGACAGCCAGACAAGAGACCCAGTACTTC
CDR3: CASSLGRTARQETQYF

size: -
V: TRBV5-4
D: -
J: TRBJ1-1
DNA: TGTGCCAGCAGCTTGATGGGAAGTGTGACTGAAGCTTTCTTT
CDR3: CASSLMGSVTEAFF

size: -
V: TRBV11-2
D: -
J: TRBJ2-3
DNA: TGTGCCAGCAGTCACATGATCGAGAGGTCAGATACGCAGTATTTT
CDR3: CASSHMIERSDTQYF

size: -
V: TRBV7-2
D: -
J: TRBJ1-1
DNA: TGTGCCAGCAGCTTAGCGCGAATAGAGGGAACTGAAGCTTTCTTT
CDR3: CASSLARIEGTEAFF

size: -
V: TRBV10-3
D: -
J: TRBJ1-2
DNA: TGTGCCATCAGTGACGAGGGGGTCTATGGCTACACCTTC
CDR3: CAISDEGVYGYTF

size: -
V: TRBV7-9
D: -
J: TRBJ2-3
DNA: TGTGCCAGCAGCCCTCGAAGGGTAGGAGGTCCAGATACGCAGTATTTT
CDR3: CASSPRRVGGPDTQYF

size: -
V: TRBV5-1
D: TRBD2
J: TRBJ2-1
DNA: TGCGCCAGCAAACTAGCGGGAGGGAGCCTTACCTACAATGAGCAGTTCTTC
CDR3: CASKLAGGSLTYNEQFF

size: few
V: TRBV7-2
D: -
J: TRBJ2-3
DNA: TGTGCCAGCAGCTTCCGAGGCCAGGGGATTGATACGCAGTATTTT
CDR3: CASSFRGQGIDTQYF

size: -
V: TRBV5-1
D: -
J: TRBJ1-2
DNA: TGCGCCAGCAGCTCGGTCGTGCCCTACTATGGCTACACCTTC
CDR3: CASSSVVPYYGYTF

size: -
V: TRBV18
D: -
J: TRBJ2-3
DNA: TGTGCCAGCTCACCACAGGCGGATTTCGGTACGCAGTATTTT
CDR3: CASSPQADFGTQYF

size: -
V: TRBV23-1
D: TRBD1
J: TRBJ1-5
DNA: TGCGCCAGCAGTCAATGGACAGGGGTTGGCAATCAGCCCCAGCATTTT
CDR3: CASSQWTGVGNQPQHF

size: few
V: TRBV29-1
D: TRBD1
J: TRBJ2-4
DNA: TGCAGCTACCAGCCGGGACAGGGGATTAGGGACATTCAGTACTTC
CDR3: CSYQPGQGIRDIQYF

size: -
V: TRBV27
D: TRBD2
J: TRBJ2-3
DNA: TGTGCCAGCAAACCGGGACTAGGACCAGATACGCAGTATTTT
CDR3: CASKPGLGPDTQYF

size: -
V: TRBV5-1
D: -
J: TRBJ2-7
DNA: TGCGCCAGCAGCCTGGGGAATAGGGGGTATACCTACGAGCAGTACTTC
CDR3: CASSLGNRGYTYEQYF

size: -
V: TRBV7-8
D: TRBD2
J: TRBJ2-1
DNA: TGTGCCAGCAGCTTAGCCCGTCTAGCGGGAGGTAATGAGCAGTTCTTC
CDR3: CASSLARLAGGNEQFF

size: -
V: TRBV29-1
D: -
J: TRBJ1-1
DNA: TGCAGCGGGCATCAGGACTCGTGGACTGAAGCTTTCTTT
CDR3: CSGHQDSWTEAFF

size: few
V: TRBV5-1
D: TRBD1
J: TRBJ2-1
DNA: TGCGCCAGCAGCGCCGGGACAGGGATATACAATGAGCAGTTCTTC
CDR3: CASSAGTGIYNEQFF

size: few
V: TRBV7-9
D: -
J: TRBJ2-1
DNA: TGTGCCAGCAGCTTAGTTGGAGGGACAGCATCCAATGAGCAGTTCTTC
CDR3: CASSLVGGTASNEQFF

size: few
V: TRBV30
D: TRBD1
J: TRBJ2-3
DNA: TGTGCCTGGAGTGGACAGGGGGCAGATACGCAGTATTTT
CDR3: CAWSGQGADTQYF

size: -
V: TRBV21-1
D: -
J: TRBJ2-1
DNA: TGTGCCAGCAGCAATCATGAGCAGTTCTTC
CDR3: CASSNHEQFF